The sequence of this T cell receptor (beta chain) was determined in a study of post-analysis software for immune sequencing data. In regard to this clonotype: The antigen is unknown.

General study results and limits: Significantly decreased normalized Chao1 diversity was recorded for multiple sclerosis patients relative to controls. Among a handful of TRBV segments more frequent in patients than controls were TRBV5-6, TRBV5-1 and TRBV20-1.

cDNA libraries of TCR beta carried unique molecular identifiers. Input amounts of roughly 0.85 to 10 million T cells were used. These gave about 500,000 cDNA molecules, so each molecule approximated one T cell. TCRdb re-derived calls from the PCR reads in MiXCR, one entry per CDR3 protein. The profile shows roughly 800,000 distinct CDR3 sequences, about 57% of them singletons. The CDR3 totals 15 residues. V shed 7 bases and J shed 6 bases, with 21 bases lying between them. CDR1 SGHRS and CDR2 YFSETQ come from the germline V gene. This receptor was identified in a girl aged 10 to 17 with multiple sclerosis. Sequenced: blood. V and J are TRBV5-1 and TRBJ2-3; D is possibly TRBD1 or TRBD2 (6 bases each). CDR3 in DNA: TGCGCCAGCTACCAGAGGGGGGCCAACACTGATACGCAGTATTTT. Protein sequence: CASYQRGANTDTQYF. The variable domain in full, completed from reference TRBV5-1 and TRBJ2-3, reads KAGVTQTPRYLIKTRGQQVTLSCSPISGHRSVSWYQQTPGQGLQFLFEYFSETQRNKGNFPGRFSGRQFSNSRSEMNVSTLELGDSALYLCASYQRGANTDTQYFGPGTRLTVL.